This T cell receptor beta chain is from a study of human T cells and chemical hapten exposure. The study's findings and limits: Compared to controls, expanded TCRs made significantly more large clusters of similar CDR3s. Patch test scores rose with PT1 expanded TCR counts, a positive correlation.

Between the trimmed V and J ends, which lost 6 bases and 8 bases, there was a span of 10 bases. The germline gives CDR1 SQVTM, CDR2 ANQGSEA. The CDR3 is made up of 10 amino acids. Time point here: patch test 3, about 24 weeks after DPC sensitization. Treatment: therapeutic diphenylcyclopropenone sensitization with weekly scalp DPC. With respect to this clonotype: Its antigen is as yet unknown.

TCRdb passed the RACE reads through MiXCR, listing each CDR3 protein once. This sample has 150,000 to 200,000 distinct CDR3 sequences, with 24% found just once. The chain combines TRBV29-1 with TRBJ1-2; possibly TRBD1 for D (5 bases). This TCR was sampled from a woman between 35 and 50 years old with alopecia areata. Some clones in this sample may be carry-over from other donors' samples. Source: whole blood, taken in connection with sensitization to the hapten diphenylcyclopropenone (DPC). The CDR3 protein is CSVGGSGYTF. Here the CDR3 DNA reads TGCAGCGTGGGGGGAAGCGGCTACACCTTC. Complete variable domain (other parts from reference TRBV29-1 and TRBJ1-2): SAVISQKPSRDICQRGTSLTIQCQVDSQVTMMFWYRQQPGQSLTLIATANQGSEATYESGFVIDKFPISRPNLTFSTLTVSNMSPEDSSIYLCSVGGSGYTFGSGTRLTVV.